This T cell receptor (beta chain) came from a study of shared T cell receptors in the human thymus. CDR3 length equals 14 residues. Per germline, CDR1 SEHNR and CDR2 FQNEAQ (reference sequence). The V end was cut by 0 bases, the J end by 2 bases, with 7 bases between. The data were produced by immunoSEQ multiplex PCR, yet TCRdb's version contains in-frame clones alone and is incomplete. The sample includes some 400,000 clones, over 90% seen only once; the top ten take roughly 0.02%. Sequenced sample: thymocytes. This TCR derives from a human donor. V is TRBV7-9 and J is TRBJ1-2; tentatively, D is TRBD1 (6 bases). The DNA of the CDR3 is TGTGCCAGCAGCTTAGCGGGGGGCAACTATGGCTACACCTTC. Amino acids: CASSLAGGNYGYTF.